This entry lists 23 T cell receptor beta chains sequenced from one sample in a study of shared clonotypes between healthy human individuals (dated by TCRdb to the early 2020s). The method behind the library was the immunoSEQ multiplex PCR assay. TCRdb took this table from immuneACCESS and kept in-frame rearrangements with V and J called. Such tables lack part of the clones; where checked against another copy, unresolved V genes explain under half of the gap, and the rest is unexplained. This sample holds around 2.1 million clones; almost 96% were observed only once. In total, the top ten clones hold roughly 0.13% of the sample. The source material was naive CD4+ T cells sorted from blood. Per the publication, the cell subset or site label means: CD45RA+ positively selected. These receptor sequences come from a man aged 18-30 years in good health.

This clone was observed a few times. The V gene is TRBV11-3, the J gene TRBJ2-1, with D perhaps matching TRBD1 or TRBD2 (6 bases each). Germline CDR1 is SGHNT and CDR2 is YENEEA. The V and J ends lost 1 base and 4 bases respectively, with 11 bases between them. The CDR3 has 15 amino acids. CDR3 amino acids: CASSLAGALYNEQFF. Written as DNA, the CDR3 is TGTGCCAGCAGCTTAGCGGGGGCCTTATACAATGAGCAGTTCTTC.

The chain employs TRBV9 and TRBJ2-3, with TRBD2 matching over 12 bases. This CDR3 comprises 16 residues. Germline V lookup: CDR1 SGDLS, CDR2 YYNGEE. Trimming cost V 3 bases and J 2 bases; bases outside gene matches: 4. Written as DNA, the CDR3 is TGTGCCAGCAGCGGCCGACTAGCGGGAGTCACAGATACGCAGTATTTT. It encodes CASSGRLAGVTDTQYF.

The chain joins TRBV28 to TRBJ1-4, with a tentative D call TRBD1 (5 bases). Germline V lookup: CDR1 MDHEN, CDR2 SYDVKM. The CDR3 is 15 residues long. The V gene lost 6 bases and the J gene lost 0 bases, with 11 bases spanning the gap. CDR3 residues: CASSQRGATNEKLFF. CDR3 DNA: TGTGCCAGCAGCCAAAGGGGTGCAACTAATGAAAAACTGTTTTTT.

V and J are TRBV2 and TRBJ1-1; 11 nucleotides align to TRBD1. CDR1 and CDR2 from the germline V gene are SNHLY and FYNNEI. V dropped 6 bases and J dropped 5; count of bases not matched to a gene: 5. The CDR3 sequence is 14 residues long. The CDR3 region has the DNA TGTGCCAGCAGGGCCGGGACAGGGGGGACTGAAGCTTTCTTT. This encodes CASRAGTGGTEAFF.

The CDR3 loop reads CASSGDRGHNEQFF. CDR3 nucleotides: TGTGCCAGCAGTGGGGACAGGGGGCACAATGAGCAGTTCTTC. V gene TRBV2 combines with J gene TRBJ2-1; 12 bases fit TRBD1. This CDR3 has 14 residues. V was pared by 4 bases and J by 5 bases, with 0 bases of the junction left unmatched. CDR1 SNHLY and CDR2 FYNNEI come from the germline V gene.

This clone was seen only once. The chain uses TRBV11-3 and TRBJ2-1, with TRBD1 matching 9 bases. The CDR3 runs 14 residues. Germline V gene sequence: CDR1 SGHNT, CDR2 YENEEA. V dropped 5 bases and J dropped 5; count of bases not matched to a gene: 4. DNA of the CDR3: TGTGCCAGCAGCCCCGGGACAGGGAACAATGAGCAGTTCTTC. This encodes CASSPGTGNNEQFF.

This clone has only a few counts. The rearrangement joins TRBV9 to TRBJ1-3; no clear D. Germline CDR1 is SGDLS and CDR2 is YYNGEE. The CDR3 runs 13 residues. Trimming took 3 bases from V and 2 from J, leaving 6 bases between them. CDR3 in DNA: TGTGCCAGCAGCGACCACCCTGGAAACACCATATATTTT. Translated: CASSDHPGNTIYF.

The chain joins TRBV6-1 to TRBJ2-7; no definite D call. Germline V lookup: CDR1 MNHNS, CDR2 SASEGT. The CDR3 runs to 15 residues. V shed 4 bases and J shed 0 bases, with 13 bases lying between them. As DNA, the CDR3 is TGTGCCAGCAGTGTTTTGCGCCTGAGCTCCTACGAGCAGTACTTC. Residues: CASSVLRLSSYEQYF.

CDR3 in DNA: TGCAGTGCTACTATTGCCTACGAGCAGTACTTC. Its translation is CSATIAYEQYF. The rearrangement uses TRBV20-1 and TRBJ2-7; no clear D. This CDR3 spans 11 amino acids. Looked up from germline, CDR1 is DFQATT and CDR2 is SNEGSKA (reference sequence). The V gene lost 4 bases and the J gene lost 2 bases, with 6 bases spanning the gap.

The chain carries TRBV18 and TRBJ1-1, with TRBD1 identical over 8 bases. Per the germline V gene, CDR1 is KGHSH and CDR2 is LQKENI. Germline trimming cut 5 bases from V and 6 bases from J; bases unmatched to any gene: 5. The CDR3 loop spans 13 amino acids. Here the CDR3 reads CASSVDRVAEAFF. The CDR3 DNA sequence: TGTGCCAGCTCAGTGGACAGGGTCGCTGAAGCTTTCTTT.

The chain carries TRBV5-1 and TRBJ2-5; 9 bases map to TRBD1. The length of the CDR3 is 15 residues. The junction had 5 bases not matched to a gene; V was cut back by 1 base and J by 4 bases. Germline V gene data show CDR1 as SGHRS and CDR2 as YFSETQ. The CDR3, as DNA: TGCGCCAGCAGCTTGACAGGGGGCTTATCAGAGACCCAGTACTTC. Protein sequence: CASSLTGGLSETQYF.

The gene calls are TRBV28 and TRBJ1-2, with D maybe TRBD1 (6 bases). V lost 6 bases to trimming and J lost 2 bases, with 13 bases between them. This CDR3 contains 14 residues. Germline V lookup: CDR1 MDHEN, CDR2 SYDVKM. The CDR3 sequence is CASSPITGNYGYTF. DNA of the CDR3: TGTGCCAGCAGCCCGATTACAGGGAACTATGGCTACACCTTC.

A word on this clone: Other DNA sequences in the sample encode the same CDR3. The chain uses TRBV28 and TRBJ1-5; D remains unclear. V lost 6 bases, J lost 0 bases, and 3 bases lay in between. The CDR3 loop spans 12 amino acids. From germline, CDR1 is MDHEN and CDR2 SYDVKM. The CDR3 DNA is TGTGCCAGCAGGACTAGCAATCAGCCCCAGCATTTT. It translates to CASRTSNQPQHF.

The chain links TRBV4-3 to TRBJ2-1; weak D call: TRBD2 (5 bases). The CDR3 sequence is 13 residues long. V lost 3 bases and J lost 9, with 12 bases in between. Germline CDR1 reads LGHNA; CDR2 reads YSLEER. The CDR3 region is CASSHEGLGEQFF. The CDR3 coding sequence is TGCGCCAGCAGCCACGAGGGTCTAGGTGAGCAGTTCTTC.

CDR3 in DNA: TGTGCCAGCACATTGGGACAGGCCCCCACCGGGGAGCTGTTTTTT. It encodes CASTLGQAPTGELFF. The chain uses TRBV6-1 and TRBJ2-2; 8 nucleotides agree with TRBD1. The CDR3 contains 15 residues. CDR1 is MNHNS, CDR2 SASEGT, per germline. After removal of 7 bases from V and 4 bases from J, the junction contained 8 bases not matched to a gene.

This clone came up a few times. The chain employs TRBV5-1 and TRBJ1-1; tentatively, D is TRBD1 (6 bases). This CDR3 has 14 residues. V was cut by 0 bases and J by 6 bases, with 12 bases left in between. Germline CDR1 SGHRS, CDR2 YFSETQ. CDR3 loop: CASSLGGPMAEAFF. For the CDR3, the DNA is TGCGCCAGCAGCTTGGGGGGGCCCATGGCTGAAGCTTTCTTT.

This chain joins TRBV5-5 and TRBJ1-2; D not certain. CDR3 length: 14 amino acids. The V end lost 3 bases, the J end lost 2 bases, and 11 bases lay between the germline ends. Germline V gene data show CDR1 as SGHKS and CDR2 as YYEKEE (reference sequence). CDR3 in amino acids: CASSSTSGNYGYTF. CDR3 coding DNA: TGTGCCAGCAGCTCGACGTCCGGGAACTATGGCTACACCTTC.

This chain links TRBV20-1 with TRBJ2-1; the D is unclear. Between the trimmed V and J ends, which lost 5 bases and 0 bases, there was a span of 2 bases. The CDR3 has 11 amino acids. Germline loops: CDR1 DFQATT, CDR2 SNEGSKA (reference sequence). The CDR3 DNA follows: TGCAGTGCTTACTCCTACAATGAGCAGTTCTTC. Translating gives CSAYSYNEQFF.

The rearrangement joins TRBV10-3 to TRBJ2-1; TRBD2 agrees at 12 bases. The V and J ends lost 6 bases and 8 bases, in that order; junction bases with no gene match: 8. This CDR3 contains 15 residues. The germline V gene has CDR1 ENHRY and CDR2 SYGVKD. The CDR3 reads CAISSLAGGIDEQFF. DNA for the CDR3: TGTGCCATCAGCTCCCTAGCGGGGGGGATAGATGAGCAGTTCTTC.

This clone has just a few counts. V and J are TRBV2 and TRBJ1-3, with a possible D match to TRBD1 (5 bases). Per the germline V gene, CDR1 is SNHLY and CDR2 is FYNNEI. V was pared by 2 bases and J by 4 bases, with 12 bases between. The CDR3 totals 15 residues. The chain's CDR3 is CASSELRGAGNTIYF. The CDR3 DNA reads as TGTGCCAGCAGTGAACTCCGGGGCGCGGGAAACACCATATATTTT.

V and J are TRBV7-5 and TRBJ2-2. TRBV7-5 is termed a pseudogene. The CDR3 extends over 17 amino acids. CDR3 residues: CARSLGRRGPNTGELFF. Written as DNA, the CDR3 is TGTGCCAGAAGCTTAGGACGCCGGGGGCCGAACACCGGGGAGCTGTTTTTT.

This clone occurred once. V usage is TRBV14 and J usage is TRBJ1-4; the D is unclear. The V gene lost 1 base and the J gene lost 3 bases, with 9 bases spanning the gap. The CDR3 has 15 residues. CDR1 is SGHDN, CDR2 FVKESK, per germline. The CDR3 nucleotides are TGTGCCAGCAGCCAAGTTCACAGCCCTAATGAAAAACTGTTTTTT. Its protein product is CASSQVHSPNEKLFF.

The chain uses TRBV10-3 and TRBJ2-7; 9 positions agree with TRBD1. CDR1 is ENHRY and CDR2 is SYGVKD in the germline V gene. Trimming took 8 bases from V and 2 from J; bases not matched to a gene: 7. The CDR3 is 14 amino acids. The DNA of the CDR3 is TGTGCCATCTCAAGACAGGGGGACACCTACGAGCAGTACTTC. Translating it yields CAISRQGDTYEQYF.